The 30 T cell receptor beta chains presented below share a single source sample, sequenced in a study of OX40 agonist ivuxolimab in advanced cancers. Method: immunoSEQ multiplex PCR; TCRdb's copy keeps in-frame clones and lacks some. The table shows around 69,000 clones, with approximately 86% occurring only once. Here the sequenced sample was CD4+ or CD8+ T cells sorted from blood, taken in a trial of the OX40 agonist ivuxolimab. The receptors were gathered from an adult with an advanced solid tumor such as melanoma, head and neck, liver or kidney cancer.

The rearrangement joins TRBV5-8 to TRBJ1-4; D is ambiguous. Trimming left V 2 bases short and J 0 bases short, with 5 bases between. Germline CDR1 reads SGHTS; CDR2 reads YDEGEE. CDR3 length: 14 amino acids. The CDR3 DNA reads as TGTGCCAGCAGCTTTAGGGCAACTAATGAAAAACTGTTTTTT. It specifies CASSFRATNEKLFF.

The rearrangement uses TRBV7-3 and TRBJ2-5, with D possibly being TRBD1 or TRBD2 (5 bases each). V lost 4 bases and J 2 bases, leaving 11 bases between the germline ends. This CDR3 spans 14 amino acids. Germline V gives CDR1 SGHTA, CDR2 FQGTGA. The chain's CDR3 is CASSSGTTQETQYF. CDR3 sequence (DNA): TGTGCCAGCAGCTCCGGGACGACACAAGAGACCCAGTACTTC.

The J gene is TRBJ2-7, the V gene TRBV2; 7 bases are shared with TRBD1. The J segment lost 0 bases and the V segment lost 5 bases, leaving 7 bases of the junction unmatched. This CDR3 is built from 15 residues. CDR1 is SNHLY, CDR2 FYNNEI, per germline. As DNA, the CDR3 is TGTGCCAGCAGTTCGGTAGGGGGCCTCTCCTACGAGCAGTACTTC. Amino acid sequence: CASSSVGGLSYEQYF.

A note on this clone: The identical CDR3 is also encoded by other nucleotide sequences in the sample. V usage is TRBV4-3 and J usage is TRBJ1-2, with 11 positions matching TRBD1. Germline V gene sequence: CDR1 LGHNA, CDR2 YSLEER. The J segment lost 4 bases and the V segment lost 0 bases, leaving 1 base of the junction unmatched. This CDR3 is built from 15 residues. For the CDR3, the DNA is TGCGCCAGCAGCCAAGAGGGACAGGGGGGCTATGGCTACACCTTC. Translated: CASSQEGQGGYGYTF.

V usage is TRBV1 and J usage is TRBJ2-3; the D segment call TRBD2 is taken from the table without a DNA check. TRBV1 is noted as a pseudogene. The CDR3 spans 16 residues. This CDR3 is CTSRSGTSGSTDTQYF. CDR3 sequence (DNA): TGCACCAGCAGATCCGGGACTAGCGGGAGCACAGATACGCAGTATTTT.

CDR3 residues: CASIGRPNQPQHF. DNA of the CDR3: TGTGCCAGTATTGGACGGCCCAATCAGCCCCAGCATTTT. This rearrangement joins TRBV19 to TRBJ1-5; D not certain. Germline V gene data show CDR1 as LNHDA and CDR2 as SQIVND (reference sequence). The CDR3 covers 13 residues. V lost 7 bases to trimming and J lost 3 bases, with 10 bases between them. Together with reference TRBV19 and TRBJ1-5, the CDR3 gives the full variable domain: DGGITQSPKYLFRKEGQNVTLSCEQNLNHDAMYWYRQDPGQGLRLIYYSQIVNDFQKGDIAEGYSVSREKKESFPLTVTSAQKNPTAFYLCASIGRPNQPQHFGDGTRLSIL.

The chain has TRBV7-9 and TRBJ1-5; D not resolved. CDR1 and CDR2 from the germline V gene are SEHNR and FQNEAQ (reference sequence). V shed 4 bases and J shed 5 bases, with 15 bases lying between them. The CDR3 covers 15 residues. The CDR3, as DNA: TGTGCCAGCAGCTCAACATCAAACCCCCATCAGCCCCAGCATTTT. It translates to CASSSTSNPHQPQHF.

The genes are TRBV7-9 and TRBJ2-3; perhaps D is TRBD1 or TRBD2 (6 bases each). The V end lost 7 bases, the J end lost 2 bases, and 13 bases lay between the germline ends. This CDR3 spans 14 amino acids. Germline V gives CDR1 SEHNR, CDR2 FQNEAQ (reference sequence). For the CDR3, the DNA is TGTGCCAGCATGAGGGGGGTGAACACAGATACGCAGTATTTT. This codes for CASMRGVNTDTQYF.

The chain links TRBV15 to TRBJ2-3; TRBD2 agrees at 11 bases. The germline V gene encodes CDR1 LNHNV and CDR2 YYDKDF (reference sequence). V shed 8 bases, J shed 0 bases, and the junction held 7 bases outside the gene matches. The CDR3 loop spans 16 amino acids. CDR3 region: CATSFGTSGSTDTQYF. The CDR3 DNA sequence: TGTGCCACCTCTTTCGGGACTAGCGGTAGCACAGATACGCAGTATTTT.

This clone was detected once. The chain joins TRBV6-5 to TRBJ2-2, with 8 positions matching TRBD1. CDR1 and CDR2 (germline): MNHEY, SVGAGI. The CDR3 has 16 residues. The trim removed 0 bases at V and 5 bases at J, leaving 5 bases unmatched. The CDR3 loop is CASSYSQGAWTGELFF. The DNA of the CDR3 is TGTGCCAGCAGTTACTCCCAGGGGGCTTGGACCGGGGAGCTGTTTTTT.

V is TRBV19 and J is TRBJ2-2; unclear D gene. The CDR3 runs 13 residues. V was shortened by 3 bases and J by 6 bases, with 8 bases between the two germline ends. The germline V gene encodes CDR1 LNHDA and CDR2 SQIVND (reference sequence). CDR3 in DNA: TGTGCCAGTAGTATTGAAGGGTCCGGGGAGCTGTTTTTT. The encoded protein is CASSIEGSGELFF.

This clone was counted between two and nine times. The DNA for the CDR3 is TGTGCCAGCAGCCAAGATATCCAAAGTCTAGCTTTCTTT. It is translated as CASSQDIQSLAFF. The rearrangement links TRBV4-2 to TRBJ1-1; no clear D. The V gene's germline CDR1 is LGHNA and CDR2 YNFKEQ. The CDR3 sequence is 13 residues long. Between the trimmed V and J ends, which lost 0 bases and 10 bases, there was a span of 12 bases.

This chain uses TRBV5-4 with TRBJ1-2, with a possible D match to TRBD1 (5 bases). The CDR3 is 13 amino acids. Germline loops: CDR1 SGHNT, CDR2 YYREEE (reference sequence). Trimming removed 5 bases at V and 4 bases at J, with 12 bases between. The CDR3 reads CASSPVTGYGYTF. CDR3 nucleotide sequence: TGTGCCAGCAGTCCCGTCACAGGCTATGGCTACACCTTC.

This clone has just a few counts. The V and J genes are TRBV5-1 and TRBJ1-1; D gene unclear. The V end was cut by 2 bases, the J end by 5 bases, with 13 bases between. The CDR3 is 14 residues long. Germline assignment: CDR1 SGHRS and CDR2 YFSETQ. For the CDR3, the DNA is TGCGCCAGCAGCTTAGGATCGGTTGGGACTGAAGCTTTCTTT. Protein sequence: CASSLGSVGTEAFF.

The gene calls are TRBV5-6 and TRBJ2-3; 8 bases are shared with TRBD2. Germline V gene lookup returns CDR1 SGHDT and CDR2 YYEEEE. CDR3 length: 17 amino acids. Trimming cost V 1 base and J 2 bases; bases outside gene matches: 9. The CDR3 loop reads CASSLSGGGTVTDTQYF. CDR3 in DNA: TGTGCCAGCAGCTTGTCAGGCGGGGGGACCGTCACAGATACGCAGTATTTT. The complete variable domain, with remaining parts taken from reference TRBV5-6 and TRBJ2-3, reads DAGVTQSPTHLIKTRGQQVTLRCSPKSGHDTVSWYQQALGQGPQFIFQYYEEEERQRGNFPDRFSGHQFPNYSSELNVNALLLGDSALYLCASSLSGGGTVTDTQYFGPGTRLTVL.

This rearrangement joins TRBV11-3 to TRBJ2-3; maybe TRBD1 (5 bases). This CDR3 contains 16 residues. The ends were cut back, 5 bases at V and 2 bases at J, with 17 bases in the middle. Germline assignment: CDR1 SGHNT and CDR2 YENEEA. For the CDR3, the DNA is TGTGCCAGCAGCACCAAGGACACCCTCGACACAGATACGCAGTATTTT. This codes for CASSTKDTLDTDTQYF. Full variable domain (remainder filled in from reference TRBV11-3 and TRBJ2-3): EAGVVQSPRYKIIEKKQPVAFWCNPISGHNTLYWYLQNLGQGPELLIRYENEEAVDDSQLPKDRFSAERLKGVDSTLKIQPAELGDSAVYLCASSTKDTLDTDTQYFGPGTRLTVL.

V is TRBV7-9 and J is TRBJ1-1; D is undetermined. Germline values: CDR1 SEHNR, CDR2 FQNEAQ (reference sequence). The V end was cut by 3 bases, the J end by 1 base, with 9 bases between. The CDR3 loop spans 14 amino acids. The CDR3 loop is CASSFYKQNTEAFF. DNA of the CDR3: TGTGCCAGCAGCTTTTATAAGCAGAACACTGAAGCTTTCTTT. Complete variable domain (other parts from reference TRBV7-9 and TRBJ1-1): DTGVSQNPRHKITKRGQNVTFRCDPISEHNRLYWYRQTLGQGPEFLTYFQNEAQLEKSRLLSDRFSAERPKGSFSTLEIQRTEQGDSAMYLCASSFYKQNTEAFFGQGTRLTVV.

The gene calls are TRBV6-1 and TRBJ1-1; possible D gene TRBD1, 6 bases. The length of the CDR3 is 14 residues. CDR1 and CDR2 from the germline V gene are MNHNS and SASEGT. V was pared by 4 bases and J by 0 bases, with 9 bases between. In DNA form, the CDR3 reads TGTGCCAGCAGTGCCGGACAGATGAACACTGAAGCTTTCTTT. Protein: CASSAGQMNTEAFF.

This sequence joins TRBV4-2 and TRBJ1-1, with D perhaps TRBD1 (6 bases). V lost 1 base and J lost 2, with 14 bases in between. This CDR3 has 16 residues. Per the germline V gene, CDR1 is LGHNA and CDR2 is YNFKEQ. CDR3 residues: CASSQVRGAANTEAFF. The CDR3 bases are TGTGCCAGCAGCCAAGTGCGGGGGGCAGCAAACACTGAAGCTTTCTTT.

The chain has TRBV10-3 and TRBJ1-5; 7 bases are shared with TRBD1. The CDR3 has 17 amino acids. Germline values: CDR1 ENHRY, CDR2 SYGVKD. The J segment lost 0 bases and the V segment lost 0 bases, leaving 5 bases of the junction unmatched. CDR3: CAISESGGQFSNQPQHF. In DNA form, the CDR3 reads TGTGCCATCAGTGAGTCGGGGGGACAGTTTAGCAATCAGCCCCAGCATTTT.

The V gene is TRBV4-1, the J gene TRBJ2-7; TRBD1 agrees at 8 bases. With 4 bases clipped from V and 2 bases from J, the junction kept 4 bases outside the gene matches. In germline, CDR1 is MGHRA, CDR2 YSYEKL. There are 14 residues in the CDR3. In DNA, the CDR3 is TGCGCCAGCAGCCCCGGGACAGGAGCCTACGAGCAGTACTTC. This encodes CASSPGTGAYEQYF.

The chain uses TRBV6-5 and TRBJ1-2; D is undetermined. This CDR3 has 12 residues. Trimming pared 5 bases from V and 0 bases from J, leaving 4 bases between. CDR1 MNHEY and CDR2 SVGAGI come from the germline V gene. CDR3 region: CASSRANYGYTF. DNA for the CDR3: TGTGCCAGCAGTAGGGCTAACTATGGCTACACCTTC.

The J gene is TRBJ1-6, the V gene TRBV28; a weak D match, TRBD1 (6 bases). With 3 bases removed from V and 6 bases from J, the gap between germline ends came to 9 bases. The CDR3 totals 14 residues. Germline CDR1 reads MDHEN; CDR2 reads SYDVKM. The CDR3: CASSFAGANSPLHF. The CDR3 DNA follows: TGTGCCAGCAGTTTCGCAGGGGCTAATTCACCCCTCCACTTT.

This chain joins TRBV5-1 and TRBJ2-3, with 11 bases fitting TRBD2. Germline V lookup: CDR1 SGHRS, CDR2 YFSETQ. The CDR3 spans 15 residues. V gave up 4 bases and J gave up 2 bases; unmatched junction bases: 3. The CDR3, as DNA: TGCGCCAGCAGCACACTAGCGGGGGACACAGATACGCAGTATTTT. Its protein is CASSTLAGDTDTQYF.

The chain combines TRBV10-3 with TRBJ2-5, with D hard to call. The CDR3 is made up of 12 amino acids. Germline CDR1 reads ENHRY; CDR2 reads SYGVKD. The ends were cut back, 0 bases at V and 4 bases at J, with 3 bases in the middle. The CDR3 DNA follows: TGTGCCATCAGTGAGTCGAGAGAGACCCAGTACTTC. Protein sequence: CAISESRETQYF.

This chain joins TRBV18 and TRBJ1-2; D not resolved. The CDR3 is made up of 13 amino acids. CDR1 and CDR2 from the germline V gene are KGHSH and LQKENI. The V and J ends lost 2 bases and 0 bases respectively, with 4 bases between them. The CDR3 nucleotides are TGTGCCAGCTCACCAGCAGCTAACTATGGCTACACCTTC. Translated: CASSPAANYGYTF.

The gene calls are TRBV9 and TRBJ2-1; 11 bases agree with TRBD1. This CDR3 contains 15 residues. J lost 6 bases, V lost 0 bases, and 2 bases had no gene match. CDR1 SGDLS and CDR2 YYNGEE come from the germline V gene. As DNA, the CDR3 is TGTGCCAGCAGCGTAGCAGGACAGGGGGCCAATGAGCAGTTCTTC. Translating it yields CASSVAGQGANEQFF.

CDR3 sequence reads: CASSSGTVLYYGYTF. For the CDR3, the DNA is TGTGCCAGCAGTTCGGGGACAGTCCTATACTATGGCTACACCTTC. The V call is TRBV28, the J call TRBJ1-2; 7 bases align to TRBD1. The germline CDR1 and CDR2 sequences are MDHEN and SYDVKM. V trimming: 4 bases; J trimming: 3 bases; junction bases outside the gene matches: 8. This CDR3 comprises 15 residues.

The chain carries TRBV9 and TRBJ1-5; D gene uncertain. Germline CDR1 and CDR2: SGDLS and YYNGEE. This CDR3 is built from 15 residues. V was pared by 4 bases and J by 3 bases, with 14 bases between. The CDR3 nucleotides read TGTGCCAGCAGCACAGACGGGGATACCAATCAGCCCCAGCATTTT. Protein product: CASSTDGDTNQPQHF.

The rearrangement uses TRBV30 and TRBJ1-5; the D gene is possibly TRBD1 (6 bases). This CDR3 has 13 residues. V gave up 1 base and J gave up 6 bases, with 10 bases separating them. Germline V gene data show CDR1 as GTSNPN and CDR2 as SVGIG (reference sequence). The CDR3 DNA reads TGTGCCTGGAGTGGGGGGCAGGGTCAGCCCCAGCATTTT. Protein: CAWSGGQGQPQHF.